The 16 T cell receptor beta chains in this list originate from one sample, sequenced in a study of T cells expressing NK-cell markers. Reanalyzing the 5' RACE reads, TCRdb keeps one entry per CDR3 protein, without DNA. Its clone listing holds over 200,000 distinct CDR3 sequences. Sequenced input: blood T cells: a sorted CD56 or NKG2C T cell subset, CD4+ or CD8+ T cells, or bulk PBMC T cells (not recorded which). The receptors come from a man aged 18 to 29 in good health.

The J gene is TRBJ2-2, the V gene TRBV27; without DNA, the TCRdb call of TRBD1 cannot be checked. CDR3 length: 15 amino acids. CDR1 MNHEY and CDR2 SMNVEV come from the germline V gene (reference sequence). Here the CDR3 reads CASMGFGQPTGELFF.

The rearrangement links TRBV27 to TRBJ1-5; TCRdb outputs TRBD1, but without DNA this stays unchecked. Per germline, CDR1 MNHEY and CDR2 SMNVEV (reference sequence). The CDR3 totals 14 residues. CDR3: CASSLSAGNQPQHF.

The V gene is TRBV29-1, the J gene TRBJ2-5; TCRdb reports TRBD1, a call that lacks DNA to check it against. The CDR3 has 14 residues. From germline, CDR1 is SQVTM and CDR2 ANQGSEA. The CDR3 spells CSGTRDRDTETQYF.

The CDR3 loop reads CSARHREIAGGTDNEQFF. The chain recombines TRBV20-1 with TRBJ2-1; absent DNA, TCRdb's TRBD2 call cannot be checked. The V gene's germline CDR1 is DFQATT and CDR2 SNEGSKA (reference sequence). This CDR3 region has 18 residues.

V usage is TRBV12-3 or TRBV12-4 and J usage is TRBJ1-6. The length of the CDR3 is 15 residues. CDR3 in amino acids: CASSLRRAGDSPLHF.

The chain employs TRBV20-1 and TRBJ2-1; checking the TCRdb D call of TRBD2 is not possible without DNA. This CDR3 region has 13 residues. The germline V gene has CDR1 DFQATT and CDR2 SNEGSKA (reference sequence). CDR3 residues: CSALAGTRNEQFF.

The rearrangement uses TRBV12-3 or TRBV12-4 and TRBJ2-5; as DNA is missing, the TRBD2 call by TCRdb cannot be tested. This CDR3 is built from 13 residues. The CDR3 protein is CASSALLLETQYF.

This chain connects TRBV29-1 to TRBJ1-5; the TRBD1 assignment by TCRdb is unverifiable without DNA. CDR1 and CDR2 (germline): SQVTM, ANQGSEA. The CDR3 is 15 residues long. This chain's CDR3 is CSVEETGLRGQPQHF.

This sequence joins TRBV18 and TRBJ2-7; TCRdb's assignment of TRBD1 cannot be checked, as there is no DNA. The CDR3 extends over 16 amino acids. Per germline, CDR1 KGHSH and CDR2 LQKENI. The CDR3 protein is CASSPPKGQGTYEQYF.

This chain links TRBV12-3 or TRBV12-4 with TRBJ1-1; TCRdb designates TRBD1, a call that cannot be tested without DNA. This CDR3 spans 13 amino acids. The CDR3 protein is CASTWTGPTEAFF.

This chain uses TRBV2 with TRBJ1-3. From germline, CDR1 is SNHLY and CDR2 FYNNEI. The CDR3 runs to 16 residues. The CDR3 sequence is CASSETPQRGGNTIYF.

J is TRBJ1-2 and V is TRBV7-8. The CDR3 is made up of 15 amino acids. The germline V gene encodes CDR1 SGHVS and CDR2 FQNEAQ. CDR3 sequence: CASSLREKDNYGYTF.

The V gene is TRBV20-1, the J gene TRBJ2-1; TCRdb lists TRBD1, though no DNA is available to test this call. CDR3 length: 14 amino acids. CDR1 DFQATT and CDR2 SNEGSKA come from the germline V gene (reference sequence). The CDR3 reads CSAQTGGGDNEQFF.

The genes are TRBV6-5 and TRBJ2-7; as DNA is missing, the TRBD2 call by TCRdb cannot be tested. Germline V gene data show CDR1 as MNHEY and CDR2 as SVGAGI. CDR3 length: 14 amino acids. The CDR3 sequence is CASSYSYGEYEQYF.

The V and J genes are TRBV7-2 and TRBJ2-1; the D call of TRBD2 rests on TCRdb alone, since no DNA is present to check it. Germline V lookup: CDR1 SGHTA, CDR2 FQGNSA. CDR3 length: 17 amino acids. The CDR3 sequence: CASSINPSGSWYNEQFF.

CDR3: CSASPGLASEQYF. This sequence joins TRBV20-1 and TRBJ2-7; TCRdb proposes TRBD2, but this gene call is untestable without DNA. This CDR3 has 13 amino acids. CDR1 is DFQATT, CDR2 SNEGSKA, per germline (reference sequence).